Only one count was recorded for the clone carrying this T cell receptor (beta chain). The data derive from a study of blood T cell repertoires in COVID-19. The CDR3 consists of 17 residues. Germline CDR1 SGHTA, CDR2 FQGTGA. V was clipped by 5 bases and J by 3 bases; unmatched bases: 6. Some clones are missing from TCRdb's copy, which holds only in-frame ones; the method was immunoSEQ multiplex PCR. The sample carries fewer than 200,000 clones, more than 75% recorded once. The V and J genes are TRBV7-3 and TRBJ2-6; 11 bases line up with TRBD1. The sequenced material came from peripheral blood. This TCR was recovered from a man in his forties with active or convalescent COVID-19. The CDR3 DNA reads TGTGCCAGCAGCCCCGGGACAGGGGGTTTTGGGGCCAACGTCCTGACTTTC. Translated, it gives CASSPGTGGFGANVLTF.